This T cell receptor beta chain was recovered during a study of shared clonotypes between healthy human individuals. CDR3 length: 13 amino acids. The V gene lost 3 bases and the J gene lost 5 bases, with 10 bases spanning the gap. Germline-derived CDR1 and CDR2 are SNHLY and FYNNEI. Clones were sequenced by immunoSEQ multiplex PCR, and TCRdb holds only the in-frame ones, with some missing. The repertoire consists of approximately 1,500,000 clones, with around 98% occurring once and the leading ten covering roughly 0.42%. The specimen was naive CD4+ T cells sorted from blood. Subset indicated: CD45RA+ positively selected. The rearrangement uses TRBV2 and TRBJ2-5; D uncertain. This TCR was recovered from a man younger than 40 in good health. The CDR3 is CASSDEVSETQYF. CDR3 nucleotides: TGTGCCAGCAGTGATGAGGTGTCGGAGACCCAGTACTTC.